Below, 32 T cell receptor beta chains from the same sample are listed, as sequenced in a study of blood T cells in healthy people across ages. Primers used in a second PCR of roughly 6 to 11 cycles were a sample-barcoded 5' primer and a J-beta primer mix. TCRdb processed the 5' RACE reads anew with MiXCR; each CDR3 protein has one entry. Of about 1.4 million distinct CDR3 sequences listed, around 59% were seen once; the top ten hold 6.5% to 8.5%. Sequencing was carried out using blood. These receptor sequences come from a man between 18 and 29 years old in good health.

In its sample, this clonotype was seen a few times. The V and J genes are TRBV29-1 and TRBJ2-7; D call uncertain. This CDR3 is built from 14 residues. Trimming cost V 3 bases and J 2 bases, with 14 bases left between them. Germline V gene lookup returns CDR1 SQVTM and CDR2 ANQGSEA. As DNA, the CDR3 is TGCAGCGTTGAGGTCAGACCAACCCCCTACGAGCAGTACTTC. It is translated as CSVEVRPTPYEQYF.

This clonotype was picked up a small number of times. V and J are TRBV12-3 or TRBV12-4 and TRBJ2-7, with D perhaps matching TRBD1 (6 bases). V lost 6 bases and J 2 bases, leaving 17 bases between the germline ends. The CDR3 contains 15 residues. This CDR3 is CASSSVGTPTYEQYF. The CDR3 nucleotides read TGTGCCAGCAGCTCAGTCGGGACACCAACCTACGAGCAGTACTTC.

This chain links TRBV4-3 with TRBJ2-7, with TRBD1 matching 8 bases. Unmatched junction bases numbered 9, after V lost 2 bases and J lost 3 bases. The CDR3 runs to 16 residues. CDR1 and CDR2 (germline): LGHNA, YSLEER. The CDR3 DNA reads as TGCGCCAGCAGCCAAAATGACTCAGGGGGCTACTACGAGCAGTACTTC. It encodes CASSQNDSGGYYEQYF.

The gene calls are TRBV10-3 and TRBJ2-5, with 10 bases that match TRBD2. The DNA matches TRBJ2-7 better at its end, which makes the J call doubtful. Per germline, CDR1 ENHRY and CDR2 SYGVKD. This CDR3 has 14 residues. CDR3 DNA: TGTGCCATCGCCGGACTAGCGGATACCTACGAGCAGTACTTC. Amino acid sequence: CAIAGLADTYEQYF.

The chain couples TRBV15 to TRBJ1-1; 8 bases match TRBD1. This CDR3 has 15 amino acids. Trimming removed 2 bases from V and 8 bases from J; junction bases left unmatched: 10. Germline CDR1 reads LNHNV; CDR2 reads YYDKDF (reference sequence). This CDR3 is CATSRPRDRTREAFF. DNA of the CDR3: TGTGCCACCAGCAGACCCAGGGACAGGACTAGAGAAGCTTTCTTT.

This chain uses TRBV20-1 with TRBJ2-2, with 7 nucleotides matching TRBD2. With V trimmed by 6 bases and J by 8 bases, 9 bases remained unmatched. Per germline, CDR1 DFQATT and CDR2 SNEGSKA (reference sequence). The length of the CDR3 is 13 residues. CDR3 DNA: TGCAGTGCCCCCCGGGGAGGGGTAGGGGAGCTGTTTTTT. It codes for CSAPRGGVGELFF.

The V call is TRBV20-1, the J call TRBJ2-3; 12 bases match TRBD2. The CDR3 spans 16 residues. V lost 2 bases to trimming and J lost 2 bases; unmatched junction nucleotides: 5. CDR1 is DFQATT and CDR2 is SNEGSKA in the germline V gene (reference sequence). For the CDR3, the DNA is TGCAGTGCTAGAAAGGCTAGCGGGGGGGTCACAGATACGCAGTATTTT. It yields the protein CSARKASGGVTDTQYF.

To note about this clonotype: The junction departs from the called germline gene at one end, perhaps through a read error. The rearrangement uses TRBV10-3 and TRBJ2-2; 9 nucleotides agree with TRBD1. Germline CDR1 and CDR2: ENHRY and SYGVKD. The CDR3 loop spans 15 amino acids. DNA for the CDR3: TGTGCCACCAGTGACAGGGGGAGTGAGACCGGGGAGCTGTTTTTT. Amino acid sequence: CATSDRGSETGELFF.

The chain links TRBV6-5 to TRBJ1-1; 9 bases match TRBD1. The CDR3 consists of 14 residues. V was clipped by 2 bases and J by 4 bases; unmatched bases: 2. Germline V gives CDR1 MNHEY, CDR2 SVGAGI. CDR3 in DNA: TGTGCCAGCAGTTACGGACAGGGGTTCACTGAAGCTTTCTTT. Translating gives CASSYGQGFTEAFF.

This CDR3 is CASSWGAPGLAGSREQFF. The CDR3 DNA follows: TGTGCCAGCAGTTGGGGGGCCCCGGGACTAGCTGGATCGCGTGAGCAGTTCTTC. The V gene is TRBV27, the J gene TRBJ2-1; TRBD2 matches 9 bases. Germline CDR1 reads MNHEY; CDR2 reads SMNVEV (reference sequence). Trimming took 4 bases from V and 9 from J; bases not matched to a gene: 19. The CDR3 has 18 amino acids.

In its sample, this clonotype was seen a few times. The J gene is TRBJ1-2, the V gene TRBV4-3, with TRBD1 identical over 7 bases. CDR1 is LGHNA and CDR2 is YSLEER in the germline V gene. The CDR3 has 15 residues. The ends lost 0 bases at V and 4 bases at J; junction bases unmatched: 5. The CDR3, as DNA: TGCGCCAGCAGCCAAGATGCGACAGGGTCCTATGGCTACACCTTC. Translation gives CASSQDATGSYGYTF.

In this sample, this clonotype turned up a few times. V usage is TRBV4-2 and J usage is TRBJ2-5, with D hard to call. Germline CDR1 and CDR2: LGHNA and YNFKEQ. The CDR3 length is 13 residues. V was trimmed by 0 bases and J by 5 bases, leaving 7 bases between them. The CDR3, as DNA: TGTGCCAGCAGCCAAGATTCCTGGGAGACCCAGTACTTC. The encoded protein is CASSQDSWETQYF.

The chain recombines TRBV4-1 with TRBJ2-7; no firm D call. Trimming cost V 8 bases and J 1 base, with 12 bases left between them. CDR1 is MGHRA, CDR2 YSYEKL, per germline. CDR3 length: 13 residues. The CDR3 DNA reads TGCGCCAGCGGCCTTGACATGTCCTACGAGCAGTACTTC. Its protein is CASGLDMSYEQYF.

The CDR3 spells CASSSQGASYEQYF. The DNA for the CDR3 is TGTGCCAGCAGCTCTCAGGGAGCGTCCTACGAGCAGTACTTC. V usage is TRBV7-6 and J usage is TRBJ2-7; D is tentatively TRBD1 or TRBD2 (5 bases each). Deletions cut 4 bases from V and 1 base from J, with 11 bases between. Germline-derived CDR1 and CDR2 are SGHVS and FNYEAQ. There are 14 residues in the CDR3.

The rearrangement links TRBV15 to TRBJ1-1; D uncertain. The CDR3 has 14 amino acids. The V and J ends lost 0 bases and 1 base respectively, with 6 bases between them. CDR1 LNHNV and CDR2 YYDKDF come from the germline V gene (reference sequence). The CDR3 loop is CATSRDFRNTEAFF. DNA of the CDR3: TGTGCCACCAGCAGAGATTTCAGGAACACTGAAGCTTTCTTT.

The rearrangement uses TRBV4-1 and TRBJ2-1; no clear D. The DNA end favors TRBJ2-7, so the J call may be wrong. The CDR3 spans 17 residues. Looked up from germline, CDR1 is MGHRA and CDR2 is YSYEKL. The CDR3 coding sequence is TGCGCCAGCAGCCACCCTGCTGCGAAGGGCTCCTACAATGAGCAGTACTTC. This gives the protein CASSHPAAKGSYNEQYF.

This rearrangement joins TRBV4-1 to TRBJ1-1; D gene unclear. Between the trimmed V and J ends, which lost 0 bases and 1 base, there was a span of 9 bases. This CDR3 spans 15 amino acids. Germline V lookup: CDR1 MGHRA, CDR2 YSYEKL. The chain's CDR3 is CASSQDVGQNTEAFF. The DNA of the CDR3 is TGCGCCAGCAGCCAAGACGTGGGTCAGAACACTGAAGCTTTCTTT.

The chain couples TRBV3-1 to TRBJ2-3; D gene unclear. CDR1 and CDR2 (germline): LGHDT, YNNKEL (reference sequence). V lost 6 bases and J lost 6, with 22 bases in between. The CDR3 loop spans 16 amino acids. CDR3 sequence reads: CASSPQEASSDDTQYF. The CDR3 bases are TGTGCCAGCAGTCCCCAAGAAGCCAGCAGCGATGATACGCAGTATTTT.

This clonotype appeared a few times. The V call is TRBV29-1, the J call TRBJ2-1, with TRBD1 matching over 8 bases. Germline V gene sequence: CDR1 SQVTM, CDR2 ANQGSEA. V shed 3 bases, J shed 12 bases, and the junction held 10 bases outside the gene matches. The CDR3 is made up of 13 amino acids. CDR3 coding DNA: TGCAGCGTTGAGACAGGGGCCCTTAAGATGCAGTTCTTC. Amino acid sequence: CSVETGALKMQFF.

V and J are TRBV5-1 and TRBJ2-7; D possibly corresponds to TRBD1 (6 bases). Trimming pared 5 bases from V and 2 bases from J, leaving 14 bases between. CDR1 and CDR2 (germline): SGHRS, YFSETQ. The CDR3 is made up of 14 amino acids. The CDR3 is CASRQGLGAYEQYF. The CDR3 DNA reads TGCGCCAGCAGGCAGGGGTTGGGTGCCTACGAGCAGTACTTC.

The J gene is TRBJ2-7, the V gene TRBV12-3 or TRBV12-4, with unresolved D. The CDR3 is made up of 12 amino acids. V shed 5 bases and J shed 6 bases, with 11 bases lying between them. The CDR3 region is CASSQTACEQYF. The CDR3 nucleotides are TGTGCCAGCAGTCAGACGGCTTGCGAGCAGTACTTC.

The chain carries TRBV2 and TRBJ1-1; D perhaps matches TRBD1 (6 bases). Trimming cost V 8 bases and J 5 bases, with 15 bases left between them. Looked up from germline, CDR1 is SNHLY and CDR2 is FYNNEI. The CDR3 length is 13 residues. CDR3: CASVRGSRTEAFF. In DNA form, the CDR3 reads TGTGCCAGCGTTAGGGGGAGTAGAACTGAAGCTTTCTTT.

The genes are TRBV25-1 and TRBJ2-5, with a weak D call TRBD2 (5 bases). Deletions cut 3 bases from V and 1 base from J, with 12 bases between. The CDR3 length is 15 residues. Germline V gene lookup returns CDR1 MGHDK and CDR2 SYGVNS. The CDR3 bases are TGTGCCAGCAGTGACCTCATGGAGGCCCAAGAGACCCAGTACTTC. The encoded protein is CASSDLMEAQETQYF.

This clonotype was counted between two and nine times. The rearrangement joins TRBV29-1 to TRBJ2-3; 10 bases align to TRBD1. Germline values: CDR1 SQVTM, CDR2 ANQGSEA. V shed 1 base, J shed 4 bases, and the junction held 14 bases outside the gene matches. CDR3 length: 18 amino acids. As DNA, the CDR3 is TGCAGCGTTGAAGTTAGGCGCTGGGGGACAGGGGACCCAGATACGCAGTATTTT. This gives the protein CSVEVRRWGTGDPDTQYF.

The chain combines TRBV6-1 with TRBJ2-7; possibly TRBD1 for D (6 bases). The J call may be faulty, since TRBJ2-5 better matches the DNA end. CDR1 and CDR2 from the germline V gene are MNHNS and SASEGT. The CDR3 spans 14 residues. The DNA for the CDR3 is TGTGCCAGCAGCTTGACAGGAGATCAAGAGACCCAGTACTTC. Protein sequence: CASSLTGDQETQYF.

The chain recombines TRBV3-1 with TRBJ2-1; 13 bases align to TRBD2. The CDR3 spans 18 residues. Germline loops: CDR1 LGHDT, CDR2 YNNKEL (reference sequence). V gave up 5 bases and J gave up 1 base; unmatched junction bases: 8. The CDR3 coding sequence is TGTGCCAGCAGCTCGCGGACTAGCGGGGGATTATCCTACAATGAGCAGTTCTTC. Translation: CASSSRTSGGLSYNEQFF.

This clonotype appeared once. This chain uses TRBV29-1 with TRBJ2-1; D may be TRBD1 (5 bases). With 1 base removed from V and 12 bases from J, the gap between germline ends came to 10 bases. CDR3 size: 11 residues. Germline CDR1 SQVTM, CDR2 ANQGSEA. The CDR3 bases are TGCAGCGTTGAAGTGGGGCAGGTGCAGTTCTTC. Translation gives CSVEVGQVQFF.

The rearrangement joins TRBV6-2 or TRBV6-3 to TRBJ2-5; D might be TRBD1 (6 bases). The CDR3 totals 12 residues. V gave up 5 bases and J gave up 7 bases, with 11 bases separating them. The germline V gene has CDR1 MNHEY and CDR2 SVGEGT. CDR3 nucleotides: TGTGCCAGCAGTACAGGGATCGGGACCCAGTACTTC. Translating gives CASSTGIGTQYF.

This clonotype appeared once. The chain carries TRBV27 and TRBJ1-1; a weak D match, TRBD1 (5 bases). Looked up from germline, CDR1 is MNHEY and CDR2 is SMNVEV (reference sequence). The CDR3 is 12 amino acids. V lost 11 bases, J lost 1 base, and 11 bases lay in between. This CDR3 reads CAVRDSNTEAFF. The CDR3, as DNA: TGTGCCGTACGGGACTCGAACACTGAAGCTTTCTTT.

The rearrangement joins TRBV6-1 to TRBJ2-7; maybe TRBD1 (5 bases). Trimming removed 10 bases from V and 3 bases from J, with 19 bases in between. CDR1 is MNHNS and CDR2 is SASEGT in the germline V gene. The CDR3 has 14 amino acids. For the CDR3, the DNA is TGTGCCACCCATAACTCGCGACAGCACTACGAGCAGTACTTC. This translates into CATHNSRQHYEQYF.

The chain recombines TRBV10-3 with TRBJ1-1; D perhaps matches TRBD1 (6 bases). This CDR3 comprises 13 residues. Germline V gives CDR1 ENHRY, CDR2 SYGVKD. Trimming removed 10 bases at V and 1 base at J, with 13 bases between. CDR3 sequence: CATEQGSNTEAFF. CDR3 bases: TGTGCCACCGAGCAGGGGTCGAACACTGAAGCTTTCTTT.

With regard to this clonotype: The junction and the germline gene differ at one end; a read error may be behind it. V and J are TRBV6-6 and TRBJ1-2; no reliable D call. Germline CDR1 is MNHNY and CDR2 is SVGAGI (reference sequence). There are 17 residues in the CDR3. The CDR3 bases are TGTGTCAGCAGTTACTCGGAGAGCGGATATAGGACCCATGGCTACACCTTC. Translated, it gives CVSSYSESGYRTHGYTF.